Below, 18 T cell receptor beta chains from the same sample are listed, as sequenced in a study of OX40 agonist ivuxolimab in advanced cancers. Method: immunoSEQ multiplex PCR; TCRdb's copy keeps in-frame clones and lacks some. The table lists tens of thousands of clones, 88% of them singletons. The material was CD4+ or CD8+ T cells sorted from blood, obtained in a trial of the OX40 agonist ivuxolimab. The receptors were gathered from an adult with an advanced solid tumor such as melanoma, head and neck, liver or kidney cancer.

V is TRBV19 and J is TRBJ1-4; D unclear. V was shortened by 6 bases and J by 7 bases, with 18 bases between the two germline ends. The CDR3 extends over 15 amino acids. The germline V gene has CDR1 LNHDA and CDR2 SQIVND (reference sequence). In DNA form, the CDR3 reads TGTGCCAGTAGCCGTCCGGGTTCCGAGTCTGAAAAACTGTTTTTT. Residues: CASSRPGSESEKLFF.

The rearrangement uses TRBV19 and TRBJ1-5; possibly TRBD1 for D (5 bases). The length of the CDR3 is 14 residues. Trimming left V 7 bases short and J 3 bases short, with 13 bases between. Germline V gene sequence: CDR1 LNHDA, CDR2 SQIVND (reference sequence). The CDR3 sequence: CASTFRGYNQPQHF. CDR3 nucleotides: TGTGCCAGTACCTTTAGGGGTTACAATCAGCCCCAGCATTTT.

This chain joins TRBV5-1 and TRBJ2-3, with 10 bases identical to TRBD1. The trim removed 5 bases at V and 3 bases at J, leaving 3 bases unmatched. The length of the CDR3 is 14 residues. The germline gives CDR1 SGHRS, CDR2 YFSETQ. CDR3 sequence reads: CASRGQGRTDTQYF. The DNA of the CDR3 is TGCGCCAGCAGGGGACAGGGGAGGACAGATACGCAGTATTTT.

The CDR3 is CASSQDRRAGETQYF. DNA for the CDR3: TGTGCCAGCAGCCAAGATAGGCGGGCGGGGGAGACCCAGTACTTC. The chain employs TRBV14 and TRBJ2-5, with D perhaps TRBD2 (6 bases). The CDR3 has 15 amino acids. Germline lookup yields CDR1 SGHDN and CDR2 FVKESK. V lost 0 bases to trimming and J lost 5 bases, with 13 bases between them.

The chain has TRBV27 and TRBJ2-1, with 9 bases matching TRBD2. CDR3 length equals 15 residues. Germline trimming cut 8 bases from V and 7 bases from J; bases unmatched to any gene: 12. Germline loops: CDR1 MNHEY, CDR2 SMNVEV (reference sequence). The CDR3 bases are TGTGCCAGCGGGAGGACTAGCGCCAGCCTTAATGAGCAGTTCTTC. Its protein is CASGRTSASLNEQFF.

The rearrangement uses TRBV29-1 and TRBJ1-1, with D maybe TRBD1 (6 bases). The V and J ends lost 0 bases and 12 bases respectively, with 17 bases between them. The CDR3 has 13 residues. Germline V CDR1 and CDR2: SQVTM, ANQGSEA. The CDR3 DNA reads TGCAGCGTTGAAGAGGTTTCGGACAGAAAGACTTTCTTT. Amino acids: CSVEEVSDRKTFF.

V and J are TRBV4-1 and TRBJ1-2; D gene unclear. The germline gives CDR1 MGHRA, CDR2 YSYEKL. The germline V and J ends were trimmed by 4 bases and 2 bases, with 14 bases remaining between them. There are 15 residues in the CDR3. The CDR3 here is CASSLIDPGNYGYTF. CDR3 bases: TGCGCCAGCAGCCTCATAGACCCGGGGAACTATGGCTACACCTTC.

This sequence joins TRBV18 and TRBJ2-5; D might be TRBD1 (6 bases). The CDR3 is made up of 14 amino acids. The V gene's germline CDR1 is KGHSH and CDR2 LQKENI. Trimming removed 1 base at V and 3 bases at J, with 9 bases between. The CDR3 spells CASSPRRTEETQYF. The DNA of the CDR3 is TGTGCCAGCTCACCACGACGGACAGAAGAGACCCAGTACTTC.

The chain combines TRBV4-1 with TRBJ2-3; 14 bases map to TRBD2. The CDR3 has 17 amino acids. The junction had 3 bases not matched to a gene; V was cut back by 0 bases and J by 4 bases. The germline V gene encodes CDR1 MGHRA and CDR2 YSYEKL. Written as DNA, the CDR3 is TGCGCCAGCAGCCAAGATCTGACTAGCGGGAGGGCAGATACGCAGTATTTT. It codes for CASSQDLTSGRADTQYF.

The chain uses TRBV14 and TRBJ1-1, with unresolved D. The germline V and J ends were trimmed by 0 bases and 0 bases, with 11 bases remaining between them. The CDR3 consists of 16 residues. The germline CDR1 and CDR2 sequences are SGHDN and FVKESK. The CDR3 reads CASSQDLGNMNTEAFF. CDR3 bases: TGTGCCAGCAGCCAAGACCTTGGGAACATGAACACTGAAGCTTTCTTT.

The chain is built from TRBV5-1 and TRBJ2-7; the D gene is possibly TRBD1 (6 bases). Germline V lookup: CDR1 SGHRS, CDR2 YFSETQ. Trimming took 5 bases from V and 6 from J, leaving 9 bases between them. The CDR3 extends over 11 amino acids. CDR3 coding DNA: TGCGCCAGCAGGGCAGGGGTCGAGCAGTACTTC. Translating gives CASRAGVEQYF.

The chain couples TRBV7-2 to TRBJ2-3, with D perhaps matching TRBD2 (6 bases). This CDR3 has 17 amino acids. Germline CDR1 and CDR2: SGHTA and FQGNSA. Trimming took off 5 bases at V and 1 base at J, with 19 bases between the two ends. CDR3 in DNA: TGTGCCAGCAGCCCACGGGACTTTTTGTACGGCACAGATACGCAGTATTTT. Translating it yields CASSPRDFLYGTDTQYF.

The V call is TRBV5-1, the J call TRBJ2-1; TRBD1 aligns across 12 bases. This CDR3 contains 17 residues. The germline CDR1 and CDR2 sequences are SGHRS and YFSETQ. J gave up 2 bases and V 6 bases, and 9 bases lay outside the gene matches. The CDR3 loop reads CASTPGQGAYTYNEQFF. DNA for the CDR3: TGCGCCAGCACCCCGGGACAGGGGGCCTATACCTACAATGAGCAGTTCTTC. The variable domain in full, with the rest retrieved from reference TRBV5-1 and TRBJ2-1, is KAGVTQTPRYLIKTRGQQVTLSCSPISGHRSVSWYQQTPGQGLQFLFEYFSETQRNKGNFPGRFSGRQFSNSRSEMNVSTLELGDSALYLCASTPGQGAYTYNEQFFGPGTRLTVL.

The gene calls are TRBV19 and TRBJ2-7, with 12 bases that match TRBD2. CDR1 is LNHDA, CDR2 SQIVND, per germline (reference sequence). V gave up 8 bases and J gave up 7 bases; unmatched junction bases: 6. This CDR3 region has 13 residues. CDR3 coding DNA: TGTGCCAGTGGGACTAGCGGGTTCGGGGAGCAGTACTTC. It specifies CASGTSGFGEQYF. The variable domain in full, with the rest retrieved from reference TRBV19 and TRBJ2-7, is DGGITQSPKYLFRKEGQNVTLSCEQNLNHDAMYWYRQDPGQGLRLIYYSQIVNDFQKGDIAEGYSVSREKKESFPLTVTSAQKNPTAFYLCASGTSGFGEQYFGPGTRLTVT.

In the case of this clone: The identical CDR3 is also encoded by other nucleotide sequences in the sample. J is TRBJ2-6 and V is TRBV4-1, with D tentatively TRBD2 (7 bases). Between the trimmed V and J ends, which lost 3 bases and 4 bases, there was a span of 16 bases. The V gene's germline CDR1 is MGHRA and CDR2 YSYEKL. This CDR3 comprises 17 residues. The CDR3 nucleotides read TGCGCCAGCAGCCAGCCCGAGGGGGGGCGGGGGGCCAACGTCCTGACTTTC. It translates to CASSQPEGGRGANVLTF.

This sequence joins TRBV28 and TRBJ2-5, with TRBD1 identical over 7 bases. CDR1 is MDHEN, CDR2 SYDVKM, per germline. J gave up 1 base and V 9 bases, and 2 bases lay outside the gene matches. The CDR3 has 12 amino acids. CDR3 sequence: CASRQGQETQYF. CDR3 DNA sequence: TGTGCCAGTAGACAGGGCCAAGAGACCCAGTACTTC.

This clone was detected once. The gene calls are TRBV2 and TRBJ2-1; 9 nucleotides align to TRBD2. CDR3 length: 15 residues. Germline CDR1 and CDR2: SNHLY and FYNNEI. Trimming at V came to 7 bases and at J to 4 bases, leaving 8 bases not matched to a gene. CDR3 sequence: CASNKETSGYNEQFF. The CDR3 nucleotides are TGTGCCAGCAATAAGGAGACTAGCGGATACAATGAGCAGTTCTTC.

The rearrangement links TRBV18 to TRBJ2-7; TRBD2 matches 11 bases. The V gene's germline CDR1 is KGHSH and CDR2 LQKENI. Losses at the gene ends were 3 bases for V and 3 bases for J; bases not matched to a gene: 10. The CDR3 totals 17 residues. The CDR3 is CASSPPEGLAGNYEQYF. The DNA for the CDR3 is TGTGCCAGCTCACCCCCAGAAGGACTAGCGGGTAACTACGAGCAGTACTTC.